One and the same sample provided the 23 T cell receptor beta chains below, sequenced in a study of cytomegalovirus exposure and HLA in healthy donors. Sequencing was performed with immunoSEQ multiplex PCR; in TCRdb, only in-frame clones are kept and a portion is missing. The repertoire holds about 120,000 clones, with roughly 87% as singletons. The sample was PBMCs. The receptors were sampled from a young woman in good health and CMV-seronegative.

The chain links TRBV7-9 to TRBJ1-5, with a tentative D call TRBD1 (6 bases). This CDR3 has 15 amino acids. Germline loops: CDR1 SEHNR, CDR2 FQNEAQ (reference sequence). Trimming left V 1 base short and J 5 bases short, with 12 bases between. CDR3 protein: CASSLGQAMYQPQHF. CDR3 nucleotide sequence: TGTGCCAGCAGCTTAGGACAGGCCATGTATCAGCCCCAGCATTTT. The variable domain in full, with the rest retrieved from reference TRBV7-9 and TRBJ1-5, is DTGVSQNPRHKITKRGQNVTFRCDPISEHNRLYWYRQTLGQGPEFLTYFQNEAQLEKSRLLSDRFSAERPKGSFSTLEIQRTEQGDSAMYLCASSLGQAMYQPQHFGDGTRLSIL.

The gene calls are TRBV6-5 and TRBJ1-6; 8 nucleotides agree with TRBD1. The CDR3 sequence is 14 residues long. The V segment lost 2 bases and the J segment 10 bases; nucleotides outside the gene matches: 4. The V gene's germline CDR1 is MNHEY and CDR2 SVGAGI. CDR3 in amino acids: CASSYTTGVSPLHF. CDR3 DNA: TGTGCCAGCAGTTACACGACAGGGGTATCACCCCTCCACTTT.

The sample holds one count of this clone. The gene calls are TRBV9 and TRBJ2-3; D uncertain. Trimming removed 2 bases at V and 4 bases at J, with 8 bases between. The length of the CDR3 is 13 residues. The germline V gene has CDR1 SGDLS and CDR2 YYNGEE. CDR3 loop: CASSVYGPDTQYF. The CDR3 DNA reads as TGTGCCAGCAGCGTTTATGGGCCAGATACGCAGTATTTT.

The chain has TRBV2 and TRBJ2-5, with 11 bases matching TRBD2. Trimming cost V 6 bases and J 3 bases; bases outside gene matches: 3. This CDR3 is built from 14 residues. Germline V gives CDR1 SNHLY, CDR2 FYNNEI. CDR3 bases: TGTGCCAGCAGCGAGACTAGCGGGGAAGAGACCCAGTACTTC. Translation: CASSETSGEETQYF.

This clone was counted once. V gene TRBV2 combines with J gene TRBJ2-3; 9 bases align to TRBD2. This CDR3 has 16 residues. V shed 3 bases, J shed 3 bases, and the junction held 7 bases outside the gene matches. CDR1 is SNHLY, CDR2 FYNNEI, per germline. In DNA form, the CDR3 reads TGTGCCAGCAGTGAGCGGGGGGGACTAGTTACAGATACGCAGTATTTT. The encoded protein is CASSERGGLVTDTQYF.

This clone has just one count. The genes are TRBV19 and TRBJ2-6; 7 nucleotides line up with TRBD1. V lost 9 bases and J lost 2; bases outside the gene matches: 7. The CDR3 length is 15 residues. The germline V gene encodes CDR1 LNHDA and CDR2 SQIVND (reference sequence). The chain's CDR3 is CASSDTGAGANVLTF. CDR3 nucleotide sequence: TGTGCCAGCTCCGATACAGGGGCTGGGGCCAACGTCCTGACTTTC.

The chain couples TRBV2 to TRBJ2-5; D is perhaps TRBD1 (5 bases). Germline CDR1 SNHLY, CDR2 FYNNEI. Trimming cost V 4 bases and J 4 bases, with 16 bases left between them. This CDR3 comprises 15 residues. This CDR3 reads CASSVSWRQGETQYF. The DNA of the CDR3 is TGTGCCAGCAGTGTCTCCTGGCGGCAGGGAGAGACCCAGTACTTC. The full variable domain, with the rest looked up from reference TRBV2 and TRBJ2-5, is EPEVTQTPSHQVTQMGQEVILRCVPISNHLYFYWYRQILGQKVEFLVSFYNNEISEKSEIFDDQFSVERPDGSNFTLKIRSTKLEDSAMYFCASSVSWRQGETQYFGPGTRLLVL.

The V and J genes are TRBV7-3 and TRBJ1-2, with D maybe TRBD1 (6 bases). The V and J ends lost 5 bases and 2 bases respectively, with 15 bases between them. CDR1 is SGHTA and CDR2 is FQGTGA in the germline V gene. The CDR3 is made up of 15 amino acids. CDR3 sequence: CASSHQQGRNYGYTF. Written as DNA, the CDR3 is TGTGCCAGCAGCCACCAACAGGGTCGGAACTATGGCTACACCTTC. The full variable domain, rest sourced from reference TRBV7-3 and TRBJ1-2, is GAGVSQTPSNKVTEKGKYVELRCDPISGHTALYWYRQSLGQGPEFLIYFQGTGAADDSGLPNDRFFAVRPEGSVSTLKIQRTERGDSAVYLCASSHQQGRNYGYTFGSGTRLTVV.

The CDR3 loop is CASSISTGLGSPLHF. Here the CDR3 DNA reads TGTGCCAGTAGTATATCGACAGGGCTCGGATCACCCCTCCACTTT. The rearrangement uses TRBV19 and TRBJ1-6; 7 positions match TRBD1. The V gene's germline CDR1 is LNHDA and CDR2 SQIVND (reference sequence). With V trimmed by 2 bases and J by 10 bases, 8 bases remained unmatched. The CDR3 length is 15 residues. Complete variable domain (other parts from reference TRBV19 and TRBJ1-6): DGGITQSPKYLFRKEGQNVTLSCEQNLNHDAMYWYRQDPGQGLRLIYYSQIVNDFQKGDIAEGYSVSREKKESFPLTVTSAQKNPTAFYLCASSISTGLGSPLHFGNGTRLTVT.

The rearrangement joins TRBV19 to TRBJ2-6; possible D gene TRBD1, 5 bases. V was clipped by 7 bases and J by 3 bases, with 16 bases between them. The CDR3 runs to 16 residues. Germline CDR1 is LNHDA and CDR2 is SQIVND (reference sequence). The CDR3 DNA follows: TGTGCCAGTAAGGTTATACAGGCCGGTGGGGCCAACGTCCTGACTTTC. Translated: CASKVIQAGGANVLTF.

As concerns this clone: At one of its ends the junction is not consistent with the germline gene, which may arise from a read error. The gene calls are TRBV7-7 and TRBJ1-3; D gene ambiguous. Germline V gene lookup returns CDR1 SSHAT and CDR2 FNYEAQ (reference sequence). This CDR3 contains 14 residues. CDR3 region: CASSPSPNGNTIYF. CDR3 nucleotide sequence: TGTGCTAGCAGCCCATCGCCTAATGGAAACACCATATATTTT. Looking up the rest from reference TRBV7-7 and TRBJ1-3 gives the full variable domain: GAGVSQSPRYKVTKRGQDVTLRCDPISSHATLYWYQQALGQGPEFLTYFNYEAQPDKSGLPSDRFSAERPEGSISTLTIQRTEQRDSAMYRCASSPSPNGNTIYFGEGSWLTVV.

This chain joins TRBV4-1 and TRBJ1-5, with TRBD1 as a possible D gene (6 bases). CDR1 and CDR2 from the germline V gene are MGHRA and YSYEKL. V lost 1 base and J 6 bases, leaving 13 bases between the germline ends. This CDR3 spans 15 amino acids. The CDR3 sequence: CASSQATDRSQPQHF. DNA for the CDR3: TGCGCCAGCAGCCAAGCAACCGACAGGTCTCAGCCCCAGCATTTT.

The rearrangement uses TRBV7-8 and TRBJ2-1; 9 bases are shared with TRBD2. Germline loops: CDR1 SGHVS, CDR2 FQNEAQ. The length of the CDR3 is 17 residues. J gave up 2 bases and V 2 bases, and 7 bases lay outside the gene matches. CDR3 residues: CASSLRRGGLPYNEQFF. CDR3 DNA sequence: TGTGCCAGCAGCTTACGGCGGGGGGGCTTGCCCTACAATGAGCAGTTCTTC.

The chain is built from TRBV27 and TRBJ1-4; 8 bases match TRBD1. Germline loops: CDR1 MNHEY, CDR2 SMNVEV (reference sequence). The CDR3 is 15 amino acids. The J segment lost 3 bases and the V segment lost 5 bases, leaving 5 bases of the junction unmatched. The CDR3 coding sequence is TGTGCCAGCAGTCCCTGGACAGGGTCTAATGAAAAACTGTTTTTT. Residues: CASSPWTGSNEKLFF.

The V and J genes are TRBV5-1 and TRBJ2-7, with 10 positions matching TRBD2. V lost 5 bases, J lost 2 bases, and 4 bases stayed unmatched. CDR1 SGHRS and CDR2 YFSETQ come from the germline V gene. This CDR3 has 14 residues. CDR3 protein: CASSLAGGPYEQYF. CDR3 nucleotides: TGCGCCAGCAGTTTAGCGGGGGGACCCTACGAGCAGTACTTC.

The chain employs TRBV5-1 and TRBJ2-5; 8 bases line up with TRBD1. The CDR3 runs 13 residues. Germline values: CDR1 SGHRS, CDR2 YFSETQ. The junction had 11 bases not matched to a gene; V was cut back by 4 bases and J by 12 bases. CDR3 coding DNA: TGCGCCAGCAGCATGACAGGGGCCCAGGCGGAGTACTTC. It translates to CASSMTGAQAEYF.

The chain is built from TRBV5-1 and TRBJ1-2; 12 positions match TRBD1. CDR3 length: 17 residues. V was pared by 4 bases and J by 5 bases, with 12 bases of the junction left unmatched. Germline CDR1 SGHRS, CDR2 YFSETQ. The DNA of the CDR3 is TGCGCCAGCAGCCCGGGAGGGGGACAGGGGGCTCCGTATGGCTACACCTTC. It yields the protein CASSPGGGQGAPYGYTF.

The rearrangement joins TRBV7-3 to TRBJ2-1, with 8 bases that match TRBD2. The J segment lost 9 bases and the V segment lost 5 bases, leaving 9 bases of the junction unmatched. The CDR3 spans 14 residues. Germline V gives CDR1 SGHTA, CDR2 FQGTGA. As DNA, the CDR3 is TGTGCCAGCAGCCCAACGGGGGGGCGTATTGAGCAGTTCTTC. It is translated as CASSPTGGRIEQFF.

The J gene is TRBJ2-1, the V gene TRBV18; 7 bases are a match to TRBD2. Germline lookup yields CDR1 KGHSH and CDR2 LQKENI. V shed 4 bases, J shed 0 bases, and the junction held 3 bases outside the gene matches. There are 15 residues in the CDR3. CDR3 amino acids: CASSLGGSSYNEQFF. Written as DNA, the CDR3 is TGTGCCAGCTCACTTGGCGGGAGCTCCTACAATGAGCAGTTCTTC. The complete variable domain, with remaining parts taken from reference TRBV18 and TRBJ2-1, reads NAGVMQNPRHLVRRRGQEARLRCSPMKGHSHVYWYRQLPEEGLKFMVYLQKENIIDESGMPKERFSAEFPKEGPSILRIQQVVRGDSAAYFCASSLGGSSYNEQFFGPGTRLTVL.

The rearrangement links TRBV7-2 to TRBJ1-5; 8 bases align to TRBD1. From germline, CDR1 is SGHTA and CDR2 FQGNSA. The CDR3 has 13 residues. The V gene end was trimmed by 2 bases and the J gene end by 9 bases; junction bases not matched to a gene: 3. In DNA form, the CDR3 reads TGTGCCAGCAGCTTAACAGGGGGGACGCCCCAGCATTTT. Amino acid sequence: CASSLTGGTPQHF.

The J gene is TRBJ2-1, the V gene TRBV6-6, with 7 bases that match TRBD1. After removal of 8 bases from V and 6 bases from J, the junction contained 10 bases not matched to a gene. The length of the CDR3 is 14 residues. Germline CDR1 and CDR2: MNHNY and SVGAGI (reference sequence). DNA for the CDR3: TGTGCCAGCTGTGTAGGGGGCTCGAGCAATGAGCAGTTCTTC. It codes for CASCVGGSSNEQFF.

The V and J genes are TRBV7-2 and TRBJ1-5; D is possibly TRBD1 (5 bases). The CDR3 loop spans 16 amino acids. In germline, CDR1 is SGHTA, CDR2 FQGNSA. Trimming took 1 base from V and 1 from J, leaving 11 bases between them. CDR3 sequence: CASSLGGVVSNQPQHF. The CDR3, as DNA: TGTGCCAGCAGCTTAGGGGGCGTCGTAAGCAATCAGCCCCAGCATTTT.

The V and J genes are TRBV5-5 and TRBJ1-2; no reliable D call. Germline CDR1 is SGHKS and CDR2 is YYEKEE (reference sequence). V shed 4 bases and J shed 8 bases, with 15 bases lying between them. The CDR3 is made up of 13 amino acids. CDR3 DNA sequence: TGTGCCAGCAGCCGGGGTCTAGCGGCCGGCTACACCTTC. The encoded protein is CASSRGLAAGYTF.